This T cell receptor beta chain came from a study of response to subunit inactivated influenza vaccine. Study results and caveats: The study's authors posited that every seasonal influenza vaccination enlists few new T cells.

TCRdb reprocessed the RT-PCR reads with MiXCR, giving one entry per CDR3 protein. The sample carries over 150,000 distinct CDR3 sequences, over 13% recorded once. This clonotype was seen a few times. Its antigen is not known. V lost 4 bases and J lost 7, with 13 bases in between. The CDR3 is 13 amino acids. The sequence was collected from a middle-aged man who received an inactivated influenza vaccine. The V call is TRBV12-3 or TRBV12-4, the J call TRBJ1-2; D is unclear. The material was CD8+ T cells sorted from PBMCs, obtained around 5 days after vaccination. The CDR3 spells CASSWLRFSGYTF. The DNA for the CDR3 is TGTGCCAGCAGTTGGTTGCGTTTTTCTGGCTACACCTTC.